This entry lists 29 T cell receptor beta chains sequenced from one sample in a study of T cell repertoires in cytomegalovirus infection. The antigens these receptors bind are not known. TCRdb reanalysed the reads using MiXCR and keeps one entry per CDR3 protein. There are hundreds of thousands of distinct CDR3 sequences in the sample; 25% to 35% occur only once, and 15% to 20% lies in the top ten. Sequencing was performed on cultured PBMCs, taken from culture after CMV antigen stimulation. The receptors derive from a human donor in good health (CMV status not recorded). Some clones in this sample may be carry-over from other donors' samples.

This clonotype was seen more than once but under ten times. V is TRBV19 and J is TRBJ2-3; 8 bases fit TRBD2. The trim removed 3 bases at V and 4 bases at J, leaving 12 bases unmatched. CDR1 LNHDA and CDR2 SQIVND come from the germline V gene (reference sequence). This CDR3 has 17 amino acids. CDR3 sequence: CASSIPSTSAEADTQYF. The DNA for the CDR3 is TGTGCCAGTAGTATTCCCTCGACTAGCGCAGAGGCAGATACGCAGTATTTT.

In nucleotides, the CDR3 is TGCGCCAGCAGCTTGGGGGGACACAAACAAGAGACCCAGTACTTC. Protein product: CASSLGGHKQETQYF. The chain combines TRBV5-1 with TRBJ2-5, with D possibly matching TRBD1 (6 bases). The germline V gene has CDR1 SGHRS and CDR2 YFSETQ. This CDR3 has 15 residues. V gave up 0 bases and J gave up 2 bases, with 11 bases separating them.

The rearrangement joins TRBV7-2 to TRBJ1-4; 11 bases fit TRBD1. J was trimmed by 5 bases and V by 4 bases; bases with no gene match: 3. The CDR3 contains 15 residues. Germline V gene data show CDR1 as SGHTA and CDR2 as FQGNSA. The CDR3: CASSWDRGSNEKLFF. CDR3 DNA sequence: TGTGCCAGCAGCTGGGACAGGGGGTCCAATGAAAAACTGTTTTTT.

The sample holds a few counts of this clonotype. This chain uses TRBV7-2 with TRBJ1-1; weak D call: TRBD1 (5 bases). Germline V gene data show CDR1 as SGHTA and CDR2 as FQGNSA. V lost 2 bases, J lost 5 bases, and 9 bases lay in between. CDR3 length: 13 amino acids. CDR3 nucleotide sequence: TGTGCCAGCAGCTTAATGGGGGAAACTGAAGCTTTCTTT. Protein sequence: CASSLMGETEAFF.

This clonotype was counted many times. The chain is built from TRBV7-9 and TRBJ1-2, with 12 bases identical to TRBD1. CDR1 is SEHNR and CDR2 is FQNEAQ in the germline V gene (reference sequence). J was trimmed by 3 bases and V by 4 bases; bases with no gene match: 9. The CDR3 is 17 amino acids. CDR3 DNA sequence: TGTGCCAGCAGCTCAGGGGACAGGGGGCCGCGTGACTATGGCTACACCTTC. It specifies CASSSGDRGPRDYGYTF.

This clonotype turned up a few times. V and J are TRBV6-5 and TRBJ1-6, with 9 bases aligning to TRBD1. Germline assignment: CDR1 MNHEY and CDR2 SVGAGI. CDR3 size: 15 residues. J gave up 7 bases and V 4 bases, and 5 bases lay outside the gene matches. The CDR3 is CASSSNRGLNSPLHF. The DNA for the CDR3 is TGTGCCAGCAGTTCGAACAGGGGGCTCAATTCACCCCTCCACTTT.

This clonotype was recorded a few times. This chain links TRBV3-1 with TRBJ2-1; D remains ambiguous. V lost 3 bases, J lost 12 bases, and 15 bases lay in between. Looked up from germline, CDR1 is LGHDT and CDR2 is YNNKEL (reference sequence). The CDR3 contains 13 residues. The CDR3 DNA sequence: TGTGCCAGCAGCCAGCAAGAAGGTACCGGGCAGTTCTTC. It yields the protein CASSQQEGTGQFF.

The DNA for the CDR3 is TGTGCCACAGGGGGGGACCATGAGCAGTTCTTC. It translates to CATGGDHEQFF. The chain employs TRBV6-5 and TRBJ2-1; D possibly matches TRBD1 or TRBD2 (7 bases each). Germline CDR1 and CDR2: MNHEY and SVGAGI. This CDR3 is built from 11 residues. V was pared by 10 bases and J by 8 bases, with 12 bases between.

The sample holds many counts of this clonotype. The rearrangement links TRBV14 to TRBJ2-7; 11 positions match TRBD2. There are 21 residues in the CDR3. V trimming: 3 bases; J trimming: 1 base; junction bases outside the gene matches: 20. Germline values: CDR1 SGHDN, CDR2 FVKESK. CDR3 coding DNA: TGTGCCAGCAGCCAGGTTTCGGGTGCGCTAGCGGGAGGAATCTCTTCCTACGAGCAGTACTTC. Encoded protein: CASSQVSGALAGGISSYEQYF.

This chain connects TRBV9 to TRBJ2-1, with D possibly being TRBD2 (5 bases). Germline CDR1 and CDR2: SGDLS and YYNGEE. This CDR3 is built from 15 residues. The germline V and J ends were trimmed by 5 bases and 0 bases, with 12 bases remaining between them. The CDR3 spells CASSPGNPSYNEQFF. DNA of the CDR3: TGTGCCAGCAGTCCCGGGAATCCCTCCTACAATGAGCAGTTCTTC.

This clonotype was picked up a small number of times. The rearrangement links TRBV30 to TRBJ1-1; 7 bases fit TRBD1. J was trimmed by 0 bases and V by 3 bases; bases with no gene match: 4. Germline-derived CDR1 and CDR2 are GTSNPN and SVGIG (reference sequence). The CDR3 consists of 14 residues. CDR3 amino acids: CAWSPGQLNTEAFF. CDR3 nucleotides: TGTGCCTGGAGCCCGGGACAGTTGAACACTGAAGCTTTCTTT.

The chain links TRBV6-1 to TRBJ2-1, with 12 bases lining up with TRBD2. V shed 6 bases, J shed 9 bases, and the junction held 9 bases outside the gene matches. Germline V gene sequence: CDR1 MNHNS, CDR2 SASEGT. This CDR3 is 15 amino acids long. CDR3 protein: CASSHGLAGKREQFF. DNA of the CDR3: TGTGCCAGCAGCCACGGACTAGCGGGAAAACGTGAGCAGTTCTTC.

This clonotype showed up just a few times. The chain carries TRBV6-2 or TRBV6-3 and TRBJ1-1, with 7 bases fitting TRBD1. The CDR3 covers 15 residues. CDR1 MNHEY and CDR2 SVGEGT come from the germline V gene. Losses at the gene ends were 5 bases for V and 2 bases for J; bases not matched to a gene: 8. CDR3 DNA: TGTGCCAGCAGTGCTCCCGGGACAGCAAACACTGAAGCTTTCTTT. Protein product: CASSAPGTANTEAFF.

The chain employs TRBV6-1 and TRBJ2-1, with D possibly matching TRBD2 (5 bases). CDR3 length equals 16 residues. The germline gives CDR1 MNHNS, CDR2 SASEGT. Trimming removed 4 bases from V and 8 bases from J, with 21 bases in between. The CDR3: CASSAIPGNVFYEQFF. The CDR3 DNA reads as TGTGCCAGCAGTGCCATCCCCGGGAATGTGTTCTATGAGCAGTTCTTC.

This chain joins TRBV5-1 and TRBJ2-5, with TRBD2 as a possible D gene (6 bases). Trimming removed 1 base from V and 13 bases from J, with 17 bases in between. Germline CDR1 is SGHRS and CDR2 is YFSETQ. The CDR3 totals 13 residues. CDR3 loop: CASSLSERELAYF. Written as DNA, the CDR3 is TGCGCCAGCAGCTTGTCGGAACGGGAGCTCGCGTACTTC.

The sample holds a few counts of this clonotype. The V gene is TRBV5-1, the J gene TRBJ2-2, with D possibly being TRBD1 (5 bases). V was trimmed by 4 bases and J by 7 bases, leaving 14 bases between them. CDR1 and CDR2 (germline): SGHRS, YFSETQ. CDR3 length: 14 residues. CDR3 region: CASSNQGPGGELFF. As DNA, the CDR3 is TGCGCCAGCAGCAATCAGGGTCCCGGCGGGGAGCTGTTTTTT.

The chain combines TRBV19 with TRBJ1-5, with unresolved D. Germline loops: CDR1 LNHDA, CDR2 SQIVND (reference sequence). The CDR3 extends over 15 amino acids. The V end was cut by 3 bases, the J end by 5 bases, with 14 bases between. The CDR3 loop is CASSMKFRGDQPQHF. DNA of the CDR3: TGTGCCAGTAGTATGAAGTTTCGGGGAGATCAGCCCCAGCATTTT.

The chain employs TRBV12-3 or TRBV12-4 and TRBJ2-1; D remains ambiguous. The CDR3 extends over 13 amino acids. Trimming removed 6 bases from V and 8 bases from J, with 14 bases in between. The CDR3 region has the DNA TGTGCCAGCAGCTACTCAGATGTCCATGAGCAGTTCTTC. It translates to CASSYSDVHEQFF.

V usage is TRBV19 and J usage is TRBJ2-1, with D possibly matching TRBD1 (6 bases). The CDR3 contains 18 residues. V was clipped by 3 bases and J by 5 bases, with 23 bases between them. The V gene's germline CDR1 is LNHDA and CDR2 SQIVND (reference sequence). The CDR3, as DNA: TGTGCCAGTAGTATGTTTAGGGGGTCTGGAGTTCGGGACAATGAGCAGTTCTTC. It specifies CASSMFRGSGVRDNEQFF.

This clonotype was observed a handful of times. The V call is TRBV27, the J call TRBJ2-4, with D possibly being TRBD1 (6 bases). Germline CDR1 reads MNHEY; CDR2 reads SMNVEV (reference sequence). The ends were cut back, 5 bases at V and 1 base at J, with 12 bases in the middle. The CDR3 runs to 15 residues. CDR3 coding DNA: TGTGCCAGCAGTAACAGGGAATTGGCCAAAAACATTCAGTACTTC. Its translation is CASSNRELAKNIQYF.

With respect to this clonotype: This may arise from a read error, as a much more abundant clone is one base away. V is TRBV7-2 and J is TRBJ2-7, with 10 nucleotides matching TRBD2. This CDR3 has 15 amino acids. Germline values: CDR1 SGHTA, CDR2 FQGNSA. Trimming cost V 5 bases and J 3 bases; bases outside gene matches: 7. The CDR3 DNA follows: TGTGCCAGCAGCGTTCTAGCGGGAGACCTCTACGAGCAGTACTTC. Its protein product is CASSVLAGDLYEQYF.

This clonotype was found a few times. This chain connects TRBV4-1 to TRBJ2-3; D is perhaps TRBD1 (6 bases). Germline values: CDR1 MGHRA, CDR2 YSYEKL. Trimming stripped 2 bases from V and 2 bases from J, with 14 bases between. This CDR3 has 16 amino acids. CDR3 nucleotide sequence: TGCGCCAGCAGCCAACCGGGACAAAGGAACACAGATACGCAGTATTTT. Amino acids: CASSQPGQRNTDTQYF.

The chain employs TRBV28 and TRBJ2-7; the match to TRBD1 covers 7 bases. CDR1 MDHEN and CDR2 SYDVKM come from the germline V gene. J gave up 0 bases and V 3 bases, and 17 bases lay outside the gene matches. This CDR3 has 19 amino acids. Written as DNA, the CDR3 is TGTGCCAGCAGTTTTTTTTCGCTGCGGAAGGGGGACAGCTCCTACGAGCAGTACTTC. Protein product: CASSFFSLRKGDSSYEQYF.

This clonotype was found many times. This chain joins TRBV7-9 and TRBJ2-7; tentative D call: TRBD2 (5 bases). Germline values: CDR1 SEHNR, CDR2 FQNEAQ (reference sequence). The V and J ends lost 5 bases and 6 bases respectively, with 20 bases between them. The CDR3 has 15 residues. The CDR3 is CASSPITSRLGEQYF. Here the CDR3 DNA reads TGTGCCAGCAGCCCGATAACTAGTCGCTTGGGCGAGCAGTACTTC. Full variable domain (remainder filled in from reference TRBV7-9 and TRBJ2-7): DTGVSQNPRHKITKRGQNVTFRCDPISEHNRLYWYRQTLGQGPEFLTYFQNEAQLEKSRLLSDRFSAERPKGSFSTLEIQRTEQGDSAMYLCASSPITSRLGEQYFGPGTRLTVT.

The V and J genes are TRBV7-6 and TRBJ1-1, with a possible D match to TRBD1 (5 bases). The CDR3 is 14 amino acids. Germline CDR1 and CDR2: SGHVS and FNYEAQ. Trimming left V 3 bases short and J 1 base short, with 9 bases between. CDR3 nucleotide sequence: TGTGCCAGCAGCTTCAAGGGGCAGAACACTGAAGCTTTCTTT. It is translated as CASSFKGQNTEAFF.

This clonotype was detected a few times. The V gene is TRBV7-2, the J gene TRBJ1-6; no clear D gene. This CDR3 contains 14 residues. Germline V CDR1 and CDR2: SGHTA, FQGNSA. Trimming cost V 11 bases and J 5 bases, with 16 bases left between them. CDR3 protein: CAVKTGGHNSPLHF. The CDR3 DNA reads TGTGCCGTCAAGACGGGAGGGCATAATTCACCCCTCCACTTT.

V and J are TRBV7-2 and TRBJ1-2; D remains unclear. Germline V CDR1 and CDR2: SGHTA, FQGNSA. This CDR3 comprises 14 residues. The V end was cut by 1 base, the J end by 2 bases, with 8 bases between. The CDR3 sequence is CASSLEPGNYGYTF. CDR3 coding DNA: TGTGCCAGCAGCTTAGAGCCGGGGAACTATGGCTACACCTTC.

This CDR3 reads CASSFGTPKGGNSPLHF. Here the CDR3 DNA reads TGTGCCAGCAGTTTCGGGACTCCGAAGGGCGGTAATTCACCCCTCCACTTT. The chain has TRBV12-3 or TRBV12-4 and TRBJ1-6, with a possible D match to TRBD1 (5 bases). V was pared by 3 bases and J by 6 bases, with 18 bases between. There are 17 residues in the CDR3.

CDR3 residues: CASSPRGGGSEAFF. The CDR3, as DNA: TGTGCCAGCAGCCCCAGGGGAGGAGGCTCTGAAGCTTTCTTT. The V call is TRBV12-3 or TRBV12-4, the J call TRBJ1-1, with D possibly being TRBD1 (6 bases). V gave up 6 bases and J gave up 6 bases, with 17 bases separating them. The CDR3 length is 14 residues.